These 23 T cell receptor beta chains came from one sample sequenced in a study of T cell changes during pregnancy in multiple sclerosis. Produced via immunoSEQ multiplex PCR; TCRdb's table is partial and in-frame only. The data contain about 22,000 clones, approximately 91% of them singletons. The sample consisted of CD4+ T cells from peripheral blood mononuclear cells, taken after pregnancy. These receptors all stem from a female donor in good health, enrolled as a control in a pregnancy study.

V is TRBV28 and J is TRBJ1-1; TRBD1 matches 8 bases. The V gene end was trimmed by 1 base and the J gene end by 0 bases; junction bases not matched to a gene: 16. The CDR3 is made up of 20 amino acids. Germline V gene lookup returns CDR1 MDHEN and CDR2 SYDVKM. Written as DNA, the CDR3 is TGTGCCAGCAGTTTATATTCCCAGGGGGCGGTCTTGGGGATGAACACTGAAGCTTTCTTT. Protein: CASSLYSQGAVLGMNTEAFF.

V is TRBV5-4 and J is TRBJ1-1; 7 positions match TRBD1. This CDR3 comprises 15 residues. Germline V gene data show CDR1 as SGHNT and CDR2 as YYREEE (reference sequence). Trimming took 4 bases from V and 2 from J; bases not matched to a gene: 8. CDR3 nucleotide sequence: TGTGCCAGCAGCCGGACGACAGGGCACAACACTGAAGCTTTCTTT. This gives the protein CASSRTTGHNTEAFF.

This clone was recorded a few times. The chain is built from TRBV5-1 and TRBJ2-1; 13 positions agree with TRBD2. Germline loops: CDR1 SGHRS, CDR2 YFSETQ. This CDR3 is 14 amino acids long. With V trimmed by 8 bases and J by 4 bases, 3 bases remained unmatched. The CDR3 protein is CASGTSGTYNEQFF. The CDR3 DNA reads as TGCGCCAGTGGGACTAGCGGGACATACAATGAGCAGTTCTTC.

The rearrangement joins TRBV6-6 to TRBJ1-6; 7 nucleotides agree with TRBD1. The germline gives CDR1 MNHNY, CDR2 SVGAGI (reference sequence). The ends lost 2 bases at V and 6 bases at J; junction bases unmatched: 1. The CDR3 totals 14 residues. The CDR3 here is CASSYRDSNSPLHF. The DNA for the CDR3 is TGTGCCAGCAGTTACCGGGACAGTAATTCACCCCTCCACTTT.

V is TRBV19 and J is TRBJ2-5; the D gene is possibly TRBD1 (6 bases). The V end lost 4 bases, the J end lost 9 bases, and 21 bases lay between the germline ends. CDR1 and CDR2 (germline): LNHDA, SQIVND (reference sequence). The CDR3 has 15 residues. CDR3 nucleotide sequence: TGTGCCAGTAGTACCTCGATGGCAGGGGTCTTGGCCCAGTACTTC. This encodes CASSTSMAGVLAQYF. The full variable domain, in which reference TRBV19 and TRBJ2-5 provide the parts outside the CDR3, is DGGITQSPKYLFRKEGQNVTLSCEQNLNHDAMYWYRQDPGQGLRLIYYSQIVNDFQKGDIAEGYSVSREKKESFPLTVTSAQKNPTAFYLCASSTSMAGVLAQYFGPGTRLLVL.

This chain joins TRBV18 and TRBJ1-2, with D perhaps TRBD1 (5 bases). Trimming took 6 bases from V and 6 from J, leaving 17 bases between them. Germline CDR1 is KGHSH and CDR2 is LQKENI. The CDR3 is 14 amino acids. The CDR3 reads CASSPSGDLHGYTF. In nucleotides, the CDR3 is TGTGCCAGCTCCCCCTCGGGGGATCTTCATGGCTACACCTTC.

The V call is TRBV6-1, the J call TRBJ1-2; TRBD1 agrees at 9 bases. The junction had 6 bases not matched to a gene; V was cut back by 6 bases and J by 4 bases. The CDR3 extends over 14 amino acids. Germline lookup yields CDR1 MNHNS and CDR2 SASEGT. CDR3 sequence reads: CASRRQGDGYGYTF. DNA for the CDR3: TGTGCCAGCAGAAGACAGGGGGATGGCTATGGCTACACCTTC.

The rearrangement uses TRBV30 and TRBJ1-5; D is undetermined. This CDR3 contains 12 residues. Germline V CDR1 and CDR2: GTSNPN, SVGIG (reference sequence). The V end was cut by 1 base, the J end by 4 bases, with 5 bases between. Here the CDR3 DNA reads TGTGCCTGGAGTGGTAGAAATCAGCCCCAGCATTTT. Its translation: CAWSGRNQPQHF.

The chain uses TRBV7-9 and TRBJ2-1, with unresolved D. The CDR3 is 15 amino acids. In germline, CDR1 is SEHNR, CDR2 FQNEAQ (reference sequence). V lost 4 bases and J 0 bases, leaving 10 bases between the germline ends. Here the CDR3 DNA reads TGTGCCAGCAGCTCCCCCCCGAGCTCCTACAATGAGCAGTTCTTC. It encodes CASSSPPSSYNEQFF.

This clone has only a few counts. This chain connects TRBV6-1 to TRBJ1-4; 8 bases match TRBD1. In germline, CDR1 is MNHNS, CDR2 SASEGT. The V segment lost 6 bases and the J segment 8 bases; nucleotides outside the gene matches: 8. This CDR3 region has 14 residues. Here the CDR3 reads CASRRLTGDEKLFF. The DNA for the CDR3 is TGTGCCAGCAGACGATTGACAGGGGACGAAAAACTGTTTTTT.

V is TRBV19 and J is TRBJ2-5; D unresolved. Trimming stripped 1 base from V and 4 bases from J, with 13 bases between. Germline lookup yields CDR1 LNHDA and CDR2 SQIVND (reference sequence). The CDR3 spans 15 residues. CDR3 bases: TGTGCCAGTAGTATAGCCTATCTGCCCCCAGAGACCCAGTACTTC. Encoded protein: CASSIAYLPPETQYF.

The gene calls are TRBV27 and TRBJ2-4, with 7 nucleotides matching TRBD2. Germline V gene sequence: CDR1 MNHEY, CDR2 SMNVEV (reference sequence). This CDR3 spans 16 amino acids. Trimming took 4 bases from V and 1 from J; bases not matched to a gene: 7. For the CDR3, the DNA is TGTGCCAGCAGTTCACTAGCGTTTGCGGCCAAAAACATTCAGTACTTC. Encoded protein: CASSSLAFAAKNIQYF.

This sequence joins TRBV19 and TRBJ2-7, with D perhaps matching TRBD1 (6 bases). The CDR3 length is 12 residues. The V gene lost 2 bases and the J gene lost 11 bases, with 13 bases spanning the gap. Germline V CDR1 and CDR2: LNHDA, SQIVND (reference sequence). CDR3 residues: CASSISQGRKYF. The CDR3 DNA is TGTGCCAGTAGTATATCCCAGGGGCGGAAGTACTTC.

The chain is built from TRBV2 and TRBJ2-1; 15 bases are shared with TRBD2. This CDR3 comprises 14 residues. The germline CDR1 and CDR2 sequences are SNHLY and FYNNEI. V was pared by 9 bases and J by 10 bases, with 7 bases of the junction left unmatched. The CDR3 DNA follows: TGTGCCAGTAAGGGACTAGCGGGGGGAGTAGAGCAGTTCTTC. Translating it yields CASKGLAGGVEQFF.

The chain has TRBV5-1 and TRBJ2-1, with 8 bases lining up with TRBD2. The CDR3 spans 15 residues. V lost 3 bases and J lost 1; bases outside the gene matches: 3. Germline CDR1 reads SGHRS; CDR2 reads YFSETQ. CDR3 coding DNA: TGCGCCAGCAGCTCACCTAGCGGGTCCTACAATGAGCAGTTCTTC. This translates into CASSSPSGSYNEQFF.

This clone was recorded a few times. The V and J genes are TRBV5-5 and TRBJ2-2, with a possible D match to TRBD1 (5 bases). V lost 4 bases, J lost 4 bases, and 11 bases lay in between. This CDR3 comprises 14 residues. Germline-derived CDR1 and CDR2 are SGHKS and YYEKEE (reference sequence). The CDR3 coding sequence is TGTGCCAGCAGCCCTGGACATACCACCGGGGAGCTGTTTTTT. Translation: CASSPGHTTGELFF.

The rearrangement joins TRBV6-5 to TRBJ1-3; D possibly corresponds to TRBD1 (6 bases). CDR1 is MNHEY and CDR2 is SVGAGI in the germline V gene. The CDR3 contains 15 residues. V lost 7 bases, J lost 8 bases, and 21 bases lay in between. CDR3 sequence: CASTDSGTRGHTIYF. In nucleotides, the CDR3 is TGTGCCAGCACCGACTCGGGGACAAGAGGACACACCATATATTTT.

The count of this clone is one. The J gene is TRBJ2-1, the V gene TRBV5-1; 12 bases fit TRBD2. Looked up from germline, CDR1 is SGHRS and CDR2 is YFSETQ. The CDR3 covers 16 residues. Trimming at V came to 4 bases and at J to 5 bases, leaving 7 bases not matched to a gene. The CDR3 sequence: CASSPPGLAGNNEQFF. The DNA of the CDR3 is TGCGCCAGCAGCCCCCCAGGACTAGCGGGAAACAATGAGCAGTTCTTC.

CDR3 sequence reads: CASSPGTLGSYEQYF. CDR3 in DNA: TGTGCCAGCTCCCCGGGGACACTGGGCTCCTACGAGCAGTACTTC. V is TRBV6-5 and J is TRBJ2-7, with D perhaps TRBD1 (6 bases). Germline CDR1 is MNHEY and CDR2 is SVGAGI. CDR3 length equals 15 residues. Between the trimmed V and J ends, which lost 8 bases and 0 bases, there was a span of 17 bases.

This chain joins TRBV15 and TRBJ2-3, with D maybe TRBD2 (5 bases). With 9 bases removed from V and 1 base from J, the gap between germline ends came to 17 bases. This CDR3 region has 15 residues. Germline V gives CDR1 LNHNV, CDR2 YYDKDF (reference sequence). CDR3 residues: CATRLNLRGTDTQYF. The CDR3 DNA follows: TGTGCCACTAGACTTAACCTGCGGGGCACAGATACGCAGTATTTT.

The V and J genes are TRBV18 and TRBJ2-1, with TRBD2 as a possible D gene (6 bases). This CDR3 spans 16 amino acids. Between the trimmed V and J ends, which lost 3 bases and 5 bases, there was a span of 17 bases. Germline V gene data show CDR1 as KGHSH and CDR2 as LQKENI. The CDR3 DNA sequence: TGTGCCAGCTCACCCTTTTATGTCGGGGGAGACAATGAGCAGTTCTTC. It encodes CASSPFYVGGDNEQFF.

The chain couples TRBV11-3 to TRBJ2-3; tentatively, D is TRBD1 (6 bases). V lost 3 bases and J lost 2, with 12 bases in between. CDR1 SGHNT and CDR2 YENEEA come from the germline V gene. The CDR3 contains 15 residues. In DNA form, the CDR3 reads TGTGCCAGCAGCTTCACAGGGCGCGTCACAGATACGCAGTATTTT. This gives the protein CASSFTGRVTDTQYF. The variable domain in full, completed from reference TRBV11-3 and TRBJ2-3, reads EAGVVQSPRYKIIEKKQPVAFWCNPISGHNTLYWYLQNLGQGPELLIRYENEEAVDDSQLPKDRFSAERLKGVDSTLKIQPAELGDSAVYLCASSFTGRVTDTQYFGPGTRLTVL.

The chain uses TRBV29-1 and TRBJ2-1, with D hard to call. In germline, CDR1 is SQVTM, CDR2 ANQGSEA. The CDR3 sequence is 13 residues long. Trimming took 4 bases from V and 10 from J, leaving 17 bases between them. The CDR3 loop reads CSVGPKSVSEQFF. CDR3 nucleotide sequence: TGCAGCGTTGGGCCCAAAAGCGTGTCGGAGCAGTTCTTC.